This T cell receptor (beta chain) was sequenced for a study of technical replicates of blood from a few donors. V lost 9 bases, J lost 4 bases, and 19 bases lay in between. This CDR3 contains 15 residues. CDR1 and CDR2 from the germline V gene are SNHLY and FYNNEI. Produced via immunoSEQ multiplex PCR; TCRdb's table is partial and in-frame only. Of 65,000 to 85,000 clones in the sample, around 90% were seen once. This TCR was recovered from a human donor in good health. The sequenced sample consisted of T cells isolated from PBMCs. The chain joins TRBV2 to TRBJ1-5; maybe TRBD1 (6 bases). CDR3 sequence (DNA): TGTGCCAGTACCCAACAGGGTGTAGGGAATCAGCCCCAGCATTTT. Amino acid sequence: CASTQQGVGNQPQHF.